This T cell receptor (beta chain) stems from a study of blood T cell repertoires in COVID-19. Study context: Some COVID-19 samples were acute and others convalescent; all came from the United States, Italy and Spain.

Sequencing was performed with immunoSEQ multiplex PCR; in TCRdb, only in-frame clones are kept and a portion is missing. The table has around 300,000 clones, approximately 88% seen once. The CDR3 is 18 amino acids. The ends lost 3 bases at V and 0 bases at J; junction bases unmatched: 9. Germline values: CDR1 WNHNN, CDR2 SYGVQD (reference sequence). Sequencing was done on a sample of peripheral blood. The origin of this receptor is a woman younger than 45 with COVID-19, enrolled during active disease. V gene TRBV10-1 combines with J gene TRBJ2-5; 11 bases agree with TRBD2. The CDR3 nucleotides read TGCGCCAGCAGTGATCCCTCATCTAGCGGGGGGTACCAAGAGACCCAGTACTTC. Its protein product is CASSDPSSSGGYQETQYF.